This entry lists 31 T cell receptor beta chains sequenced from one sample in a study of T cell responses to AZD1222 COVID-19 vaccine. TCRdb's table, derived via immunoSEQ multiplex PCR, lists solely in-frame clones and lacks some. Of some 150,000 clones in the sample, 94% were seen once. Sequenced here: peripheral blood, sampled on day 0 of AZD1222 vaccination. The origin of the receptors is an adult in good health.

The gene calls are TRBV2 and TRBJ1-1; D remains unclear. Per the germline V gene, CDR1 is SNHLY and CDR2 is FYNNEI. Trimming stripped 6 bases from V and 3 bases from J, with 8 bases between. This CDR3 region has 12 residues. The CDR3 is CASRVLHTEAFF. The CDR3 DNA sequence: TGTGCCAGCAGGGTTTTACACACTGAAGCTTTCTTT.

The genes are TRBV30 and TRBJ2-2; D is unresolved. The CDR3 consists of 14 residues. The germline CDR1 and CDR2 sequences are GTSNPN and SVGIG (reference sequence). V was shortened by 1 base and J by 3 bases, with 9 bases between the two germline ends. CDR3 coding DNA: TGTGCCTGGAGTGAGGTTTCGTACACCGGGGAGCTGTTTTTT. Amino acids: CAWSEVSYTGELFF. Filled out from reference TRBV30 and TRBJ2-2, the complete variable domain reads SQTIHQWPATLVQPVGSPLSLECTVEGTSNPNLYWYRQAAGRGLQLLFYSVGIGQISSEVPQNLSASRPQDRQFILSSKKLLLSDSGFYLCAWSEVSYTGELFFGEGSRLTVL.

The rearrangement uses TRBV9 and TRBJ2-1, with 7 bases lining up with TRBD1. The length of the CDR3 is 17 residues. V shed 0 bases, J shed 0 bases, and the junction held 6 bases outside the gene matches. Germline values: CDR1 SGDLS, CDR2 YYNGEE. Here the CDR3 reads CASSVGSGGFSYNEQFF. In nucleotides, the CDR3 is TGTGCCAGCAGCGTAGGTTCAGGGGGATTCTCCTACAATGAGCAGTTCTTC.

The chain employs TRBV18 and TRBJ1-1; D remains unclear. The CDR3 sequence is 14 residues long. Germline V lookup: CDR1 KGHSH, CDR2 LQKENI. V gave up 3 bases and J gave up 3 bases, with 11 bases separating them. For the CDR3, the DNA is TGTGCCAGCTCACCGCGCGAGGGTTACACTGAAGCTTTCTTT. This translates into CASSPREGYTEAFF.

The chain carries TRBV12-5 and TRBJ2-3; TRBD2 matches 9 bases. Germline V gene lookup returns CDR1 LGHNT and CDR2 FRNRAP. This CDR3 spans 17 amino acids. V gave up 1 base and J gave up 0 bases; unmatched junction bases: 5. The CDR3 protein is CASGLDTSGRSTDTQYF. The CDR3 DNA sequence: TGTGCTAGTGGTTTGGACACCAGCGGGAGGAGCACAGATACGCAGTATTTT.

The V call is TRBV7-2, the J call TRBJ1-5; 9 nucleotides line up with TRBD1. The CDR3 has 15 residues. Trimming removed 5 bases from V and 5 bases from J; junction bases left unmatched: 7. Germline values: CDR1 SGHTA, CDR2 FQGNSA. The CDR3 loop is CASSLPGQGYQPQHF. The CDR3 nucleotides are TGTGCCAGCAGCCTCCCGGGACAGGGATATCAGCCCCAGCATTTT.

This clone showed up just once. The chain has TRBV5-4 and TRBJ2-5; 9 bases agree with TRBD1. The CDR3 totals 15 residues. Germline V CDR1 and CDR2: SGHNT, YYREEE (reference sequence). V shed 4 bases, J shed 6 bases, and the junction held 10 bases outside the gene matches. The CDR3 DNA reads as TGTGCCAGCAGCCTCGGACAGGGGCTCGCGAAGACCCAGTACTTC. This sequence encodes CASSLGQGLAKTQYF.

The chain is built from TRBV3-1 (or the pseudogene TRBV3-2) and TRBJ2-1, with 12 positions matching TRBD2. The J segment lost 7 bases and the V segment lost 4 bases, leaving 8 bases of the junction unmatched. Looked up from germline, CDR1 is LGHDT and CDR2 is YNNKEL (reference sequence). This CDR3 region has 16 residues. Written as DNA, the CDR3 is TGTGCCAGCAGCCGGCCGGGACTAGCGGGTAAGAATGAGCAGTTCTTC. Its translation is CASSRPGLAGKNEQFF.

The genes are TRBV5-1 and TRBJ1-1; D not certain. Deletions cut 1 base from V and 1 base from J, with 8 bases between. This CDR3 contains 14 residues. The germline V gene encodes CDR1 SGHRS and CDR2 YFSETQ. As DNA, the CDR3 is TGCGCCAGCAGCTTGCCGCAGCCGAACACTGAAGCTTTCTTT. This codes for CASSLPQPNTEAFF.

The chain has TRBV6-5 and TRBJ1-2; D remains ambiguous. Germline V gene data show CDR1 as MNHEY and CDR2 as SVGAGI. The CDR3 runs to 13 residues. V lost 6 bases to trimming and J lost 4 bases, with 12 bases between them. The CDR3 sequence: CASRTGRGYGYTF. As DNA, the CDR3 is TGTGCCAGCAGAACGGGCCGTGGCTATGGCTACACCTTC.

This chain links TRBV11-2 with TRBJ1-1, with D unclear. The germline V and J ends were trimmed by 7 bases and 11 bases, with 17 bases remaining between them. CDR1 is SGHAT, CDR2 FQNNGV, per germline. The CDR3 spans 12 residues. The CDR3 region has the DNA TGTGCCAGCACCCTAGTTGGGCGTGAGGCTTTCTTT. The encoded protein is CASTLVGREAFF.

The rearrangement uses TRBV10-2 and TRBJ1-3; D not certain. Germline V lookup: CDR1 WSHSY, CDR2 SAAADI. V was clipped by 10 bases and J by 0 bases, with 13 bases between them. This CDR3 comprises 14 residues. CDR3 nucleotides: TGCGCCACCGAGAACCCCGGCTCTGGAAACACCATATATTTT. This gives the protein CATENPGSGNTIYF.

The rearrangement joins TRBV6-1 to TRBJ2-7; D unresolved. CDR3 length: 12 amino acids. Germline V CDR1 and CDR2: MNHNS, SASEGT. The V and J ends lost 2 bases and 1 base respectively, with 3 bases between them. The DNA for the CDR3 is TGTGCCAGCAGTGAATGGTCCTACGAGCAGTACGTC. Its translation is CASSEWSYEQYV.

The rearrangement links TRBV29-1 to TRBJ2-5; D may be TRBD1 (5 bases). The V gene lost 6 bases and the J gene lost 5 bases, with 13 bases spanning the gap. Germline V gene data show CDR1 as SQVTM and CDR2 as ANQGSEA. The CDR3 contains 12 residues. The CDR3 protein is CSVRARDETQYF. DNA for the CDR3: TGCAGCGTCCGAGCCAGGGATGAGACCCAGTACTTC.

V gene TRBV5-6 combines with J gene TRBJ2-7; no clear D. Germline V gene lookup returns CDR1 SGHDT and CDR2 YYEEEE. The germline V and J ends were trimmed by 2 bases and 2 bases, with 14 bases remaining between them. This CDR3 is 15 amino acids long. The CDR3 sequence: CASSFGVPAPYEQYV. The DNA for the CDR3 is TGTGCCAGCAGCTTTGGGGTGCCCGCCCCCTACGAGCAGTACGTC.

In nucleotides, the CDR3 is TGTGCCAGCTCACCGTTAAAAACCTGGGACAGGGCCTACGAGCAGTACGTC. It specifies CASSPLKTWDRAYEQYV. The rearrangement links TRBV18 to TRBJ2-7; 9 nucleotides agree with TRBD1. Germline V gene lookup returns CDR1 KGHSH and CDR2 LQKENI. The CDR3 length is 17 residues. V lost 3 bases to trimming and J lost 2 bases; unmatched junction nucleotides: 11.

The chain has TRBV5-4 and TRBJ2-4; TRBD1 aligns across 9 bases. This CDR3 has 15 residues. V shed 2 bases and J 4 bases; nucleotides not matched to a gene: 4. Germline CDR1 and CDR2: SGHNT and YYREEE (reference sequence). In DNA, the CDR3 is TGTGCCAGCAGCTTTGGGGGACAGGGAAAAAACATTCAGTACTTC. Residues: CASSFGGQGKNIQYF.

The V and J genes are TRBV6-5 and TRBJ2-5; no clear D gene. In germline, CDR1 is MNHEY, CDR2 SVGAGI. V was trimmed by 7 bases and J by 5 bases, leaving 11 bases between them. This CDR3 comprises 12 residues. The CDR3 nucleotides read TGTGCCAGCAAAATGTCCGGGGAGACCCAGTACTTC. This encodes CASKMSGETQYF.

CDR3 sequence: CASRGLNYGYTF. CDR3 bases: TGTGCCAGCCGTGGACTTAACTATGGCTACACCTTC. The rearrangement links TRBV2 to TRBJ1-2; D call uncertain. The CDR3 covers 12 residues. CDR1 and CDR2 (germline): SNHLY, FYNNEI. V was cut by 8 bases and J by 1 base, with 8 bases left in between. Full variable domain (remainder filled in from reference TRBV2 and TRBJ1-2): EPEVTQTPSHQVTQMGQEVILRCVPISNHLYFYWYRQILGQKVEFLVSFYNNEISEKSEIFDDQFSVERPDGSNFTLKIRSTKLEDSAMYFCASRGLNYGYTFGSGTRLTVV.

The chain is built from TRBV13 and TRBJ1-1, with D possibly matching TRBD1 (6 bases). The V gene lost 1 base and the J gene lost 3 bases, with 12 bases spanning the gap. Germline values: CDR1 PRHDT, CDR2 FYEKMQ (reference sequence). The CDR3 contains 15 residues. CDR3 DNA: TGTGCCAGCAGCTTAGCCGCACAGGGTTACACTGAAGCTTTCTTT. Amino acid sequence: CASSLAAQGYTEAFF.

The rearrangement joins TRBV28 to TRBJ1-1, with TRBD1 matching over 7 bases. After removal of 3 bases from V and 3 bases from J, the junction contained 7 bases not matched to a gene. Germline V CDR1 and CDR2: MDHEN, SYDVKM. This CDR3 comprises 15 residues. The CDR3 region is CASSFVGRGDTEAFF. In nucleotides, the CDR3 is TGTGCCAGCAGTTTCGTCGGCAGGGGGGACACTGAAGCTTTCTTT.

This rearrangement joins TRBV11-2 to TRBJ1-4; maybe TRBD1 (6 bases). This CDR3 region has 18 residues. Germline CDR1 and CDR2: SGHAT and FQNNGV. V was pared by 2 bases and J by 0 bases, with 16 bases between. CDR3 in amino acids: CASSLRERDTTTNEKLFF. The CDR3 bases are TGTGCCAGCAGCTTAAGGGAACGGGACACCACAACTAATGAAAAACTGTTTTTT.

The V gene is TRBV24-1, the J gene TRBJ2-1, with TRBD1 as a possible D gene (6 bases). V lost 4 bases and J 0 bases, leaving 15 bases between the germline ends. The CDR3 extends over 17 amino acids. Germline lookup yields CDR1 KGHDR and CDR2 SFDVKD. This CDR3 reads CATSEPGHIFSYNEQFF. DNA of the CDR3: TGTGCCACCAGTGAGCCGGGACACATTTTCTCCTACAATGAGCAGTTCTTC.

This clone has only one observation. CDR3 loop: CSVESWDRDFNNEQFF. In DNA form, the CDR3 reads TGCAGCGTTGAATCGTGGGACAGGGATTTTAACAATGAGCAGTTCTTC. The gene calls are TRBV29-1 and TRBJ2-1, with 9 bases matching TRBD1. Germline V gene lookup returns CDR1 SQVTM and CDR2 ANQGSEA. This CDR3 region has 16 residues. V was pared by 2 bases and J by 5 bases, with 10 bases of the junction left unmatched.

This chain connects TRBV21-1 to TRBJ2-6; the table's TRBD2 call for D was not verified on the DNA. TRBV21-1 is termed a pseudogene. There are 18 residues in the CDR3. The CDR3, as DNA: TGTGCCAGCAGCCCGGGGAGGGTCGGCCCCTCTGGGGCCAACGTCCTGACTTTC. Protein product: CASSPGRVGPSGANVLTF.

The rearrangement joins TRBV2 to TRBJ1-2; D is uncertain. Trimming cost V 6 bases and J 4 bases, with 18 bases left between them. In germline, CDR1 is SNHLY, CDR2 FYNNEI. The CDR3 has 15 amino acids. Here the CDR3 reads CASSGAPRDTYGYTF. The CDR3 DNA reads TGTGCCAGCAGCGGTGCCCCCCGTGATACCTATGGCTACACCTTC.

A note on this clone: Other nucleotide sequences from this sample produce the same CDR3. The chain employs TRBV2 and TRBJ1-1, with D hard to call. Trimming stripped 3 bases from V and 1 base from J, with 6 bases between. CDR1 and CDR2 (germline): SNHLY, FYNNEI. This CDR3 comprises 13 residues. Written as DNA, the CDR3 is TGTGCCAGCAGTGATCGATGGAACACTGAAGCTTTCTTT. Its translation: CASSDRWNTEAFF.

This clone was counted a single time. The V and J genes are TRBV10-3 and TRBJ2-3, with 10 bases that match TRBD1. This CDR3 contains 15 residues. V shed 10 bases and J 4 bases; nucleotides not matched to a gene: 11. Germline V gene lookup returns CDR1 ENHRY and CDR2 SYGVKD. The CDR3 spells CATTGGTGDPDTQYF. The CDR3 DNA reads TGTGCCACCACAGGGGGGACAGGGGACCCAGATACGCAGTATTTT.

The chain's CDR3 is CASSLRAGLTGELFF. In nucleotides, the CDR3 is TGCGCCAGCAGCTTGAGGGCGGGTTTGACCGGGGAGCTGTTTTTT. The V and J genes are TRBV5-1 and TRBJ2-2; D might be TRBD2 (5 bases). CDR1 and CDR2 (germline): SGHRS, YFSETQ. V lost 1 base and J 5 bases, leaving 12 bases between the germline ends. The CDR3 contains 15 residues. Based on the CDR3 plus reference TRBV5-1 and TRBJ2-2, the full variable domain is KAGVTQTPRYLIKTRGQQVTLSCSPISGHRSVSWYQQTPGQGLQFLFEYFSETQRNKGNFPGRFSGRQFSNSRSEMNVSTLELGDSALYLCASSLRAGLTGELFFGEGSRLTVL.

V and J are TRBV6-5 and TRBJ1-4; TRBD1 is a possible D gene (6 bases). V was trimmed by 0 bases and J by 8 bases, leaving 13 bases between them. CDR1 MNHEY and CDR2 SVGAGI come from the germline V gene. CDR3 length: 15 amino acids. CDR3 sequence reads: CASSYSNLGGEKLFF. As DNA, the CDR3 is TGTGCCAGCAGTTACTCCAACCTAGGGGGGGAAAAACTGTTTTTT.

This sequence joins TRBV24-1 and TRBJ2-1, with D possibly TRBD2 on 5 matching bases. Between the trimmed V and J ends, which lost 1 base and 2 bases, there was a span of 11 bases. The CDR3 has 16 amino acids. Looked up from germline, CDR1 is KGHDR and CDR2 is SFDVKD. In nucleotides, the CDR3 is TGTGCCACCAGTGATTTTACAGCGGTTGCCTACAATGAGCAGTTCTTC. Protein: CATSDFTAVAYNEQFF.